This T cell receptor (beta chain) was identified during a study of shared clonotypes between healthy human individuals. Naive-designated CD8 cells lacked CD45RO, were positively enriched for CCR7, and omitted terminally differentiated effector memory CD45RA+ cells. Clones were sequenced by immunoSEQ multiplex PCR, and TCRdb holds only the in-frame ones, with some missing. This repertoire shows more than 2 million clones, 90% to 95% found once; its top ten account for about 1.7%. The ends were cut back, 0 bases at V and 3 bases at J, with 14 bases in the middle. The germline V gene has CDR1 SGDLS and CDR2 YYNGEE. The CDR3 has 16 amino acids.

The clonotype originates from a man aged 18 to 29 in good health. Some clones in this sample may be carry-over from other donors' samples. V usage is TRBV9 and J usage is TRBJ2-3; D call uncertain. Source material: naive CD8+ T cells from PBMCs. The CDR3 DNA reads as TGTGCCAGCAGCGTAGGAACGACTCCTTGGACAGATACGCAGTATTTT. Amino acid sequence: CASSVGTTPWTDTQYF.